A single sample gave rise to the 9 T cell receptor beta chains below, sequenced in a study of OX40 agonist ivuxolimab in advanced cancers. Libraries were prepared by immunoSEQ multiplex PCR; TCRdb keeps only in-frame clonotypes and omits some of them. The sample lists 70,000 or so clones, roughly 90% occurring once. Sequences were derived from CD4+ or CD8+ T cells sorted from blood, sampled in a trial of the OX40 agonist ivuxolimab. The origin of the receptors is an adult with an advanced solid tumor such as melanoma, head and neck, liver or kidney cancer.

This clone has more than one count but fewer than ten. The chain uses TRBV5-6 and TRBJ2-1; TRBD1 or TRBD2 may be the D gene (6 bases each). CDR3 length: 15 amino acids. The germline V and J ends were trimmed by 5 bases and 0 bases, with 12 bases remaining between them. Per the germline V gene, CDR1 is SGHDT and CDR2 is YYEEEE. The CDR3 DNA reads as TGTGCCAGCAGTAGGGGGGCGAGCTCCTACAATGAGCAGTTCTTC. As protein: CASSRGASSYNEQFF.

CDR3 DNA sequence: TGTGCCAGCAGCTTGGCTGAGCGGGGGCCGGGGGAGCAGTACTTC. Translation: CASSLAERGPGEQYF. The V gene is TRBV5-4, the J gene TRBJ2-7, with 8 nucleotides matching TRBD2. J gave up 7 bases and V 0 bases, and 9 bases lay outside the gene matches. The CDR3 runs to 15 residues. CDR1 SGHNT and CDR2 YYREEE come from the germline V gene (reference sequence).

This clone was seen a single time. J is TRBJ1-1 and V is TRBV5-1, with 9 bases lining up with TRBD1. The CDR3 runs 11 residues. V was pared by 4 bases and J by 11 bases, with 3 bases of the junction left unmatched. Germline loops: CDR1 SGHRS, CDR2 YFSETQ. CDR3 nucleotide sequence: TGCGCCAGCAGCACCGGACAGGGGGCTTTCTTT. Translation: CASSTGQGAFF.

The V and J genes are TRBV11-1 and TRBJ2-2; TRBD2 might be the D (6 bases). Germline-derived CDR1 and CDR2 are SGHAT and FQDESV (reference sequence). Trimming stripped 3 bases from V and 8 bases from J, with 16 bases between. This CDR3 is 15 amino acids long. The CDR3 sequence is CASSLGFRGTGELFF. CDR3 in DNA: TGTGCCAGCAGCTTGGGTTTTCGGGGGACTGGGGAGCTGTTTTTT.

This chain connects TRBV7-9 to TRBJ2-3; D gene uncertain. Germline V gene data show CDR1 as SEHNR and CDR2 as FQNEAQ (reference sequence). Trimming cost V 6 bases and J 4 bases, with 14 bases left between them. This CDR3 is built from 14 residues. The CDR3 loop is CASRRGGPPDTQYF. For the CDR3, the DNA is TGTGCCAGCAGACGAGGCGGACCTCCAGATACGCAGTATTTT.

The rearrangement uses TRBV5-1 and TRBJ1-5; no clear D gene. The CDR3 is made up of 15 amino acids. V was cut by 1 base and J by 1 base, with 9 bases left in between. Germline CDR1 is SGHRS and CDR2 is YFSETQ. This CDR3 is CASSLTAESNQPQHF. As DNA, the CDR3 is TGCGCCAGCAGCTTGACGGCAGAAAGCAATCAGCCCCAGCATTTT.

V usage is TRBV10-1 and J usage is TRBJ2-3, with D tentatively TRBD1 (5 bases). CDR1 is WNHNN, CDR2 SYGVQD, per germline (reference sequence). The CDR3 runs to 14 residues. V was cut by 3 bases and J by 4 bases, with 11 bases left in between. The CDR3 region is CASSDRQGPDTQYF. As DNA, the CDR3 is TGCGCCAGCAGTGACCGCCAGGGCCCAGATACGCAGTATTTT.

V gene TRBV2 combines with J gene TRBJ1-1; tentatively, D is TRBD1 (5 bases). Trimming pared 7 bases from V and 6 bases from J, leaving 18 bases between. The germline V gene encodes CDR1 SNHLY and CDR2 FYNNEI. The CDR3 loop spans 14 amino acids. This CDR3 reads CASTAGAAGPEAFF. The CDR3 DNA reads TGTGCCAGCACCGCCGGGGCCGCTGGGCCTGAAGCTTTCTTT.

For the CDR3, the DNA is TGTGCCAGCAGTGAGTGGGAGAACTATGGCTACACCTTC. Protein product: CASSEWENYGYTF. The chain recombines TRBV2 with TRBJ1-2; D unclear. Trimming removed 3 bases from V and 2 bases from J, with 7 bases in between. The CDR3 runs to 13 residues. Germline V lookup: CDR1 SNHLY, CDR2 FYNNEI.